The clone carrying this T cell receptor (beta chain) was observed many times. Deletions cut 4 bases from V and 4 bases from J, with 12 bases between. Per germline, CDR1 SGHRS and CDR2 YFSETQ. The CDR3 has 13 amino acids. Employing constant-segment primers, 5'RACE generated TCR alpha and TCR beta cDNA libraries bearing sample barcodes and UMIs. Using its own MiXCR run on the 5' RACE reads, TCRdb lists one record per CDR3 protein. The table lists about 170,000 distinct CDR3 sequences, 13% of them singletons. This specimen comes from a study of T-cell memory formation after mild COVID-19. The sequenced material came from PBMCs or a T cell subset sorted from them (not recorded which). The rearrangement joins TRBV5-1 to TRBJ2-7; D is unclear. The TCR sequence derives from a young man who had mild COVID-19 (a few samples of this study predate the infection). Cell type and time point are not known. CDR3 region: CASSVEQKYEQYF. The CDR3 region has the DNA TGCGCCAGCAGCGTGGAGCAAAAATACGAGCAGTACTTC.